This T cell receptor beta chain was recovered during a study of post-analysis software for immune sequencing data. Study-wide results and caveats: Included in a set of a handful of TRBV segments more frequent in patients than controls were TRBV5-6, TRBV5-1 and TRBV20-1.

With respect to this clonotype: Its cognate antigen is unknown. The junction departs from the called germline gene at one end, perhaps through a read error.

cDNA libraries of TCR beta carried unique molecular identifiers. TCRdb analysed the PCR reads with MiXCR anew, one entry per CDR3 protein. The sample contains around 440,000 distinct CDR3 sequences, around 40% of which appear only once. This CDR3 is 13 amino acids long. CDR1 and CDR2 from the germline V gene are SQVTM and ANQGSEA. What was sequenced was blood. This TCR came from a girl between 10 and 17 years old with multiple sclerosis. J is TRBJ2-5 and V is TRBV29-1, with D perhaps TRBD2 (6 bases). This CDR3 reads CSVFVEGRETHYF. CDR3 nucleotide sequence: TGCAGCGTTTTTGTGGAGGGCCGGGAGACCCACTACTTC.